What follows are 14 T cell receptor beta chains derived from one specimen sequenced in a study of early T cells in non-severe SARS-CoV-2 infection. MiXCR, applied by TCRdb to the 5' RACE reads, yields one record per CDR3 protein. The repertoire consists of 25,000 to 30,000 distinct CDR3 sequences, with 5% to 5.5% occurring once and the leading ten covering roughly 1%. Sequenced input: whole blood. The receptor source for this set is an adult who was a healthcare worker with PCR-confirmed SARS-CoV-2 infection or an uninfected control (not recorded which).

V is TRBV18 and J is TRBJ2-5, with D perhaps matching TRBD1 (5 bases). CDR3 size: 15 residues. CDR1 KGHSH and CDR2 LQKENI come from the germline V gene. Trimming took 3 bases from V and 2 from J, leaving 13 bases between them. The CDR3 loop is CASSPYGRQQETQYF. The CDR3 nucleotides are TGTGCCAGCTCACCGTATGGAAGACAGCAAGAGACCCAGTACTTC.

This clonotype was seen ten or more times. The chain has TRBV5-6 and TRBJ1-2; D gene unclear. The germline V gene has CDR1 SGHDT and CDR2 YYEEEE. This CDR3 comprises 15 residues. Between the trimmed V and J ends, which lost 3 bases and 1 base, there was a span of 13 bases. The CDR3 here is CASSSLSGDNYGYTF. For the CDR3, the DNA is TGTGCCAGCAGCTCGTTGTCCGGGGATAACTATGGCTACACCTTC.

The chain links TRBV28 to TRBJ1-6; maybe TRBD1 (6 bases). The ends were cut back, 7 bases at V and 6 bases at J, with 22 bases in the middle. The CDR3 is 17 amino acids. The V gene's germline CDR1 is MDHEN and CDR2 SYDVKM. CDR3 loop: CASIGRWRGGINSPLHF. The CDR3 DNA reads as TGTGCCAGCATCGGGAGGTGGCGAGGGGGAATTAATTCACCCCTCCACTTT.

Judged by abundance, this clonotype is medium-sized. The chain is built from TRBV29-1 and TRBJ2-1; 10 positions match TRBD1. This CDR3 has 12 amino acids. V lost 4 bases, J lost 13 bases, and 7 bases stayed unmatched. Germline V gene data show CDR1 as SQVTM and CDR2 as ANQGSEA. The CDR3 loop is CSVVGTGALQFF. CDR3 nucleotides: TGCAGCGTTGTGGGGACAGGGGCTCTACAGTTCTTC.

This rearrangement joins TRBV6-2 or TRBV6-3 to TRBJ1-2; TRBD1 might be the D (6 bases). The CDR3 sequence is 13 residues long. The V gene's germline CDR1 is MNHEY and CDR2 SVGEGT. Trimming removed 2 bases at V and 7 bases at J, with 11 bases between. In DNA form, the CDR3 reads TGTGCCAGCAGTTACGGACAGAGAGCTGGCTACACCTTC. Protein: CASSYGQRAGYTF.

This sequence joins TRBV18 and TRBJ1-5; D unclear. The germline V gene encodes CDR1 KGHSH and CDR2 LQKENI. The V end lost 2 bases, the J end lost 0 bases, and 8 bases lay between the germline ends. This CDR3 comprises 15 residues. CDR3 sequence reads: CASSPGPYSNQPQHF. The CDR3 DNA reads TGTGCCAGCTCACCAGGACCATATAGCAATCAGCCCCAGCATTTT.

This clonotype occurred a few times. This chain links TRBV6-5 with TRBJ2-2; TRBD1 matches 7 bases. The CDR3 extends over 16 amino acids. Losses at the gene ends were 0 bases for V and 3 bases for J; bases not matched to a gene: 4. In germline, CDR1 is MNHEY, CDR2 SVGAGI. The CDR3 DNA follows: TGTGCCAGCAGTTACTCAATAGGGACAGACACCGGGGAGCTGTTTTTT. This encodes CASSYSIGTDTGELFF.

This clonotype is medium-sized (0.01 to 0.1%) within its sample. This rearrangement joins TRBV12-3 or TRBV12-4 to TRBJ2-5; 12 bases agree with TRBD2. The length of the CDR3 is 17 residues. V gave up 3 bases and J gave up 0 bases; unmatched junction bases: 5. Written as DNA, the CDR3 is TGTGCCAGCAGTTTCACTAGCGGGGGGACCAACCAAGAGACCCAGTACTTC. It is translated as CASSFTSGGTNQETQYF.

This clonotype has just a few counts. The chain employs TRBV7-6 and TRBJ2-1, with D unresolved. Germline V gives CDR1 SGHVS, CDR2 FNYEAQ. CDR3 length: 17 residues. Trimming removed 2 bases at V and 0 bases at J, with 14 bases between. The CDR3 region is CASSLWWHGRSYNEQFF. For the CDR3, the DNA is TGTGCCAGCAGCTTATGGTGGCACGGACGCTCCTACAATGAGCAGTTCTTC.

This clonotype appeared a few times. The genes are TRBV19 and TRBJ2-7, with TRBD2 as a possible D gene (5 bases). The V gene's germline CDR1 is LNHDA and CDR2 SQIVND (reference sequence). The V and J ends lost 7 bases and 5 bases respectively, with 18 bases between them. CDR3 length equals 14 residues. For the CDR3, the DNA is TGTGCCAGTAAGGACCTTCGTATGGAGGACGAGCAGTACTTC. Encoded protein: CASKDLRMEDEQYF.

This clonotype was detected many times. The J gene is TRBJ2-7, the V gene TRBV7-8; tentatively, D is TRBD1 (5 bases). Germline CDR1 is SGHVS and CDR2 is FQNEAQ. Trimming removed 5 bases from V and 5 bases from J, with 10 bases in between. The CDR3 is 12 residues long. The CDR3 region is CASSPSRDEQYF. The DNA for the CDR3 is TGTGCCAGCAGCCCGAGCAGGGACGAGCAGTACTTC.

Ten or more counts support this clonotype. J is TRBJ2-7 and V is TRBV6-2 or TRBV6-3; D not resolved. This CDR3 is built from 14 residues. Trimming took 2 bases from V and 4 from J, leaving 12 bases between them. Germline CDR1 MNHEY, CDR2 SVGEGT. CDR3 bases: TGTGCCAGCAGTTACGGGCGGCCCCCTTACGAGCAGTACTTC. Amino acid sequence: CASSYGRPPYEQYF.

This clonotype was counted many times. J is TRBJ1-1 and V is TRBV5-1; 9 nucleotides align to TRBD1. CDR3 length: 16 residues. After removal of 5 bases from V and 4 bases from J, the junction contained 12 bases not matched to a gene. Germline CDR1 and CDR2: SGHRS and YFSETQ. The CDR3, as DNA: TGCGCCAGCAGTGTCTTCGGAACGACAGGGGGCACTGAAGCTTTCTTT. Amino acid sequence: CASSVFGTTGGTEAFF.

The sample holds many counts of this clonotype. The chain uses TRBV20-1 and TRBJ1-5; 9 bases fit TRBD1. There are 14 residues in the CDR3. V trimming: 5 bases; J trimming: 4 bases; junction bases outside the gene matches: 6. Germline loops: CDR1 DFQATT, CDR2 SNEGSKA (reference sequence). This chain's CDR3 is CSAPRTGVNQPQHF. The DNA for the CDR3 is TGCAGTGCTCCTCGGACAGGGGTAAATCAGCCCCAGCATTTT.